These 24 T cell receptor beta chains share one sample of origin, sequenced in a study of cytomegalovirus exposure and HLA in healthy donors. The PCR employed 60 Vbeta primers together with 13 Jbeta primers. Generated by immunoSEQ multiplex PCR, the TCRdb table keeps only in-frame clones and is missing some. The table shows around 150,000 clones, with 60% to 70% occurring only once. The sequencing sample was made of PBMCs. The receptors come from a woman in her sixties or seventies in good health and CMV-seropositive.

The chain uses TRBV12-2 and TRBJ1-4; TRBD1 is the table's D call, not checked against the DNA. TRBV12-2 is an annotated pseudogene. The CDR3 has 16 amino acids. CDR3 amino acids: CASRCRRGGQNEKLFF. The DNA for the CDR3 is TGTGCAAGTCGCTGCCGCAGAGGGGGCCAAAATGAAAAACTGTTTTTT.

This clone appeared once. The chain joins TRBV30 to TRBJ2-1, with D tentatively TRBD2 (5 bases). This CDR3 has 14 amino acids. Trimming cost V 3 bases and J 5 bases, with 14 bases left between them. The germline gives CDR1 GTSNPN, CDR2 SVGIG (reference sequence). DNA for the CDR3: TGTGCCTGGAGGGAGGCAGGTGGGAACAATGAGCAGTTCTTC. Residues: CAWREAGGNNEQFF.

The chain recombines TRBV6-5 with TRBJ1-2, with D possibly TRBD1 on 5 matching bases. CDR1 and CDR2 (germline): MNHEY, SVGAGI. The CDR3 runs to 14 residues. Trimming removed 6 bases at V and 2 bases at J, with 13 bases between. The CDR3 loop is CASRPPQGNYGYTF. CDR3 sequence (DNA): TGTGCCAGCAGACCCCCCCAGGGAAACTATGGCTACACCTTC.

This clone was detected only a few times. The chain links TRBV21-1 to TRBJ2-1; no check of the table's D call, TRBD1, against the DNA was made. TRBV21-1 has pseudogene status. This CDR3 has 16 amino acids. CDR3: CASSNQRQDFYNEQFF. The CDR3 DNA reads TGTGCCAGCAGCAACCAGAGACAGGACTTTTACAATGAGCAGTTCTTC.

J is TRBJ1-1 and V is TRBV18, with 9 nucleotides matching TRBD1. The CDR3 covers 15 residues. Germline-derived CDR1 and CDR2 are KGHSH and LQKENI. Trimming cost V 3 bases and J 1 base; bases outside gene matches: 3. The CDR3, as DNA: TGTGCCAGCTCACCCCGGGGACAGGGGAACACTGAAGCTTTCTTT. As protein: CASSPRGQGNTEAFF.

V is TRBV7-2 and J is TRBJ2-7; 7 nucleotides agree with TRBD2. Per the germline V gene, CDR1 is SGHTA and CDR2 is FQGNSA. V shed 1 base, J shed 2 bases, and the junction held 5 bases outside the gene matches. The CDR3 totals 15 residues. CDR3 protein: CASSLEAREAYEQYF. CDR3 coding DNA: TGTGCCAGCAGCTTAGAGGCTCGGGAGGCCTACGAGCAGTACTTC.

This clone was picked up a small number of times. V gene TRBV10-3 combines with J gene TRBJ1-2, with D possibly matching TRBD1 (5 bases). CDR1 ENHRY and CDR2 SYGVKD come from the germline V gene. The length of the CDR3 is 12 residues. V shed 1 base and J shed 7 bases, with 7 bases lying between them. In DNA form, the CDR3 reads TGTGCCATCAGTGAGTGGGGCGTTGGCTACACCTTC. It codes for CAISEWGVGYTF.

The chain links TRBV4-3 to TRBJ2-1; 9 bases are a match to TRBD2. The CDR3 sequence is 16 residues long. Trimming at V came to 1 base and at J to 1 base, leaving 2 bases not matched to a gene. Germline V CDR1 and CDR2: LGHNA, YSLEER. This CDR3 reads CASSQGGRGSYNEQFF. The CDR3 coding sequence is TGCGCCAGCAGCCAAGGCGGGAGGGGGTCCTACAATGAGCAGTTCTTC.

The chain employs TRBV25-1 and TRBJ2-1, with unresolved D. Per germline, CDR1 MGHDK and CDR2 SYGVNS. Trimming took 5 bases from V and 4 from J, leaving 18 bases between them. The CDR3 covers 16 residues. The CDR3 region has the DNA TGTGCCAGCAGTCCTCCCCGTGGCGGAACTTACAATGAGCAGTTCTTC. Protein: CASSPPRGGTYNEQFF.

This clone appeared once. J is TRBJ2-2 and V is TRBV9; D not certain. CDR3 length: 15 residues. Germline V gene lookup returns CDR1 SGDLS and CDR2 YYNGEE. V was pared by 0 bases and J by 4 bases, with 10 bases between. The CDR3 nucleotides read TGTGCCAGCAGCGTAGGAGGAGAGGCCACCGGGGAGCTGTTTTTT. Amino acid sequence: CASSVGGEATGELFF.

This clone has a handful of counts. The chain carries TRBV10-1 and TRBJ2-7, with TRBD1 matching 11 bases. From germline, CDR1 is WNHNN and CDR2 SYGVQD (reference sequence). The CDR3 sequence is 13 residues long. Trimming took 6 bases from V and 5 from J; bases not matched to a gene: 3. The CDR3 sequence is CASSRDRGNEQYF. The CDR3 nucleotides read TGCGCCAGCAGCCGGGACAGGGGGAACGAGCAGTACTTC.

The V gene is TRBV5-1, the J gene TRBJ1-5, with 8 positions matching TRBD1. The CDR3 covers 14 residues. With 4 bases clipped from V and 5 bases from J, the junction kept 5 bases outside the gene matches. CDR1 and CDR2 from the germline V gene are SGHRS and YFSETQ. CDR3 nucleotide sequence: TGCGCCAGCAGCCCGACAGGGGTCCATCAGCCCCAGCATTTT. It encodes CASSPTGVHQPQHF.

The chain combines TRBV6-9 with TRBJ1-6; D unresolved. This CDR3 comprises 13 residues. Germline V gene data show CDR1 as MNHGY and CDR2 as SVAAGI. V lost 4 bases to trimming and J lost 7 bases, with 8 bases between them. The CDR3 here is CASSSTLNSPLHF. Here the CDR3 DNA reads TGTGCCAGCAGTTCCACACTAAATTCACCCCTCCACTTT.

The rearrangement uses TRBV4-3 and TRBJ2-7; D perhaps matches TRBD1 (5 bases). This CDR3 has 15 amino acids. Trimming took 0 bases from V and 3 from J, leaving 12 bases between them. Germline CDR1 and CDR2: LGHNA and YSLEER. CDR3 loop: CASSQEFQGVYEQYF. The CDR3 region has the DNA TGCGCCAGCAGCCAAGAATTTCAGGGTGTCTACGAGCAGTACTTC.

The chain combines TRBV4-3 with TRBJ2-1; 10 nucleotides agree with TRBD1. This CDR3 is 16 amino acids long. Germline V gene sequence: CDR1 LGHNA, CDR2 YSLEER. Unmatched junction bases numbered 8, after V lost 0 bases and J lost 9 bases. The CDR3 coding sequence is TGCGCCAGCAGCCAAGATTGGCGACAGGGGGCTTTTGAGCAGTTCTTC. Translated, it gives CASSQDWRQGAFEQFF.

The chain employs TRBV6-4 and TRBJ1-1, with 7 positions matching TRBD1. CDR3 length equals 14 residues. Germline-derived CDR1 and CDR2 are MRHNA and SNTAGT. Unmatched junction bases numbered 11, after V lost 6 bases and J lost 7 bases. The CDR3 loop is CASSSGTEVIEAFF. In DNA, the CDR3 is TGTGCCAGCAGCTCCGGGACAGAGGTGATTGAAGCTTTCTTT.

This clone has a handful of counts. J is TRBJ2-2 and V is TRBV29-1; D is possibly TRBD2 (7 bases). The germline gives CDR1 SQVTM, CDR2 ANQGSEA. The V end lost 6 bases, the J end lost 4 bases, and 15 bases lay between the germline ends. The CDR3 consists of 14 residues. CDR3 protein: CSVVGGPGTGELFF. The CDR3 coding sequence is TGCAGCGTCGTCGGGGGGCCGGGCACCGGGGAGCTGTTTTTT.

V and J are TRBV15 and TRBJ2-3, with 9 bases lining up with TRBD1. The ends lost 5 bases at V and 2 bases at J; junction bases unmatched: 5. There are 15 residues in the CDR3. CDR1 and CDR2 (germline): LNHNV, YYDKDF (reference sequence). CDR3 in amino acids: CATSPGTGITDTQYF. CDR3 bases: TGTGCCACCAGCCCCGGGACAGGGATCACAGATACGCAGTATTTT.

There are a few counts of this clone. The chain joins TRBV6-1 to TRBJ2-7, with TRBD2 matching over 7 bases. The germline CDR1 and CDR2 sequences are MNHNS and SASEGT. J was trimmed by 2 bases and V by 7 bases; bases with no gene match: 8. This CDR3 is 14 amino acids long. The CDR3 loop reads CASTFLADTYEQYF. CDR3 nucleotide sequence: TGTGCCAGCACCTTCCTAGCGGATACCTACGAGCAGTACTTC.

The chain combines TRBV18 with TRBJ2-3; 14 bases are shared with TRBD2. Germline CDR1 is KGHSH and CDR2 is LQKENI. Trimming took 5 bases from V and 4 from J; bases not matched to a gene: 5. This CDR3 is 16 amino acids long. The CDR3 DNA follows: TGTGCCAGCTCATCGGGACTAGCGGGAGTGGCAGATACGCAGTATTTT. It encodes CASSSGLAGVADTQYF. Based on the CDR3 plus reference TRBV18 and TRBJ2-3, the full variable domain is NAGVMQNPRHLVRRRGQEARLRCSPMKGHSHVYWYRQLPEEGLKFMVYLQKENIIDESGMPKERFSAEFPKEGPSILRIQQVVRGDSAAYFCASSSGLAGVADTQYFGPGTRLTVL.

This chain connects TRBV7-9 to TRBJ2-7; D remains ambiguous. The CDR3 extends over 13 amino acids. The V end lost 5 bases, the J end lost 1 base, and 9 bases lay between the germline ends. The germline V gene has CDR1 SEHNR and CDR2 FQNEAQ (reference sequence). For the CDR3, the DNA is TGTGCCAGCAGCCATGGGCTATCCTACGAGCAGTACTTC. This sequence encodes CASSHGLSYEQYF.

The chain employs TRBV9 and TRBJ2-1; 7 bases fit TRBD2. Germline CDR1 and CDR2: SGDLS and YYNGEE. The CDR3 has 15 residues. V lost 3 bases to trimming and J lost 2 bases; unmatched junction nucleotides: 5. The DNA of the CDR3 is TGTGCCAGCAGCGGTCTAGCGGTACCCTACAATGAGCAGTTCTTC. Its protein product is CASSGLAVPYNEQFF.

The chain combines TRBV28 with TRBJ2-7; the D is unclear. The CDR3 has 11 amino acids. Germline V gene lookup returns CDR1 MDHEN and CDR2 SYDVKM. V was clipped by 8 bases and J by 2 bases, with 7 bases between them. CDR3 sequence: CASAAAYEQYF. The CDR3, as DNA: TGTGCCAGCGCGGCAGCCTACGAGCAGTACTTC.

The V gene is TRBV15, the J gene TRBJ2-4; D is uncertain. The V end was cut by 4 bases, the J end by 7 bases, with 8 bases between. This CDR3 spans 12 amino acids. Germline V gene sequence: CDR1 LNHNV, CDR2 YYDKDF (reference sequence). The chain's CDR3 is CATSTSGNIQYF. The CDR3 nucleotides are TGTGCCACCAGCACTAGTGGGAACATTCAGTACTTC.